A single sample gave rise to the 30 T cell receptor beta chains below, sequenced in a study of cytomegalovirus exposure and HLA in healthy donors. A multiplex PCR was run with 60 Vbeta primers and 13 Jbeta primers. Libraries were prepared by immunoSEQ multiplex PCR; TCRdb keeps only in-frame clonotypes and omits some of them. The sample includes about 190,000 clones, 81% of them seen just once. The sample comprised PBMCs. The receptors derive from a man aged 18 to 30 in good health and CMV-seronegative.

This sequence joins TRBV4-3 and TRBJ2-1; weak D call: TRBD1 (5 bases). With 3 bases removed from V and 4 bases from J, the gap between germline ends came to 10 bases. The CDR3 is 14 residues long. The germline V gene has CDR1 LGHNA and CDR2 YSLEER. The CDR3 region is CASSHEGEYNEQFF. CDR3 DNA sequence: TGCGCCAGCAGCCACGAAGGGGAATACAATGAGCAGTTCTTC.

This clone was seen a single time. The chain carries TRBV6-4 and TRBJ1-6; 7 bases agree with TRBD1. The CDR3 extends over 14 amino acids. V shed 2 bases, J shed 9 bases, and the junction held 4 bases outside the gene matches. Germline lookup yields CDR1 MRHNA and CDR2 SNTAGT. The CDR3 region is CASSDGTEGSPLHF. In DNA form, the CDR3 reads TGTGCCAGCAGTGACGGGACAGAGGGTTCACCCCTCCACTTT.

Here the CDR3 DNA reads TGTGCCAGCAGTACCCCCTTTAGGGCAGGGTGGTTAGAAAAACTGTTTTTT. It translates to CASSTPFRAGWLEKLFF. The chain uses TRBV28 and TRBJ1-4; possible D gene TRBD1, 5 bases. This CDR3 has 17 amino acids. Germline V CDR1 and CDR2: MDHEN, SYDVKM. Trimming shortened V by 5 bases and J by 8 bases, and 24 bases separated the two germline ends. Filled out from reference TRBV28 and TRBJ1-4, the complete variable domain reads DVKVTQSSRYLVKRTGEKVFLECVQDMDHENMFWYRQDPGLGLRLIYFSYDVKMKEKGDIPEGYSVSREKKERFSLILESASTNQTSMYLCASSTPFRAGWLEKLFFGSGTQLSVL.

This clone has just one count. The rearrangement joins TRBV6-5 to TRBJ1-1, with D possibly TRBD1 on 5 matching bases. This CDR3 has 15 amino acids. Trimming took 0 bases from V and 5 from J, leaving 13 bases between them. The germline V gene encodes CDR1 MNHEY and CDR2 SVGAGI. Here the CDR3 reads CASSYSPQGVTEAFF. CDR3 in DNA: TGTGCCAGCAGTTACTCCCCCCAGGGCGTAACTGAAGCTTTCTTT.

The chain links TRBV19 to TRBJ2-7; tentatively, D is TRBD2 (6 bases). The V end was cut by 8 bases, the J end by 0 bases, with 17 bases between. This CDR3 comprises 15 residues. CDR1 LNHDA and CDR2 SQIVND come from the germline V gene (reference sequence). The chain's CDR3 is CASGLGRGFSYEQYF. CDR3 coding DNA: TGTGCCAGTGGCTTGGGGCGGGGATTCTCCTACGAGCAGTACTTC.

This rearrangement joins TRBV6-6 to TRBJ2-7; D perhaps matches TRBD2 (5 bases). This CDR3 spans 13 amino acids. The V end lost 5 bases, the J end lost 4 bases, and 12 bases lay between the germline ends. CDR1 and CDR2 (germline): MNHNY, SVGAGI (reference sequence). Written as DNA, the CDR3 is TGTGCCAGCAGTCCCGAGGGCAGGTACGAGCAGTACTTC. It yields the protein CASSPEGRYEQYF.

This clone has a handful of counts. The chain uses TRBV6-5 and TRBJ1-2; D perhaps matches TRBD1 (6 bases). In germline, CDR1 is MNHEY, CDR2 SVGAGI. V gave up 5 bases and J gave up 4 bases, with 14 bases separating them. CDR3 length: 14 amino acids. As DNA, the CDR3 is TGTGCCAGCAGTGGCACAGGGTCCGGCTATGGCTACACCTTC. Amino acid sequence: CASSGTGSGYGYTF.

The CDR3 region is CASSWDREGYGYTF. The CDR3 DNA reads as TGTGCCAGCAGTTGGGACAGGGAAGGCTATGGCTACACCTTC. This chain connects TRBV6-6 to TRBJ1-2; TRBD1 matches at 9 bases. This CDR3 has 14 residues. In germline, CDR1 is MNHNY, CDR2 SVGAGI (reference sequence). V dropped 4 bases and J dropped 4; count of bases not matched to a gene: 4.

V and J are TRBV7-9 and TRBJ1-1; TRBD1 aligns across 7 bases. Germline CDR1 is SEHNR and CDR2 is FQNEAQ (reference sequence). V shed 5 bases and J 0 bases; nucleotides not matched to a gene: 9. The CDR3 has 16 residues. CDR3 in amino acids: CASSPGGGRVNTEAFF. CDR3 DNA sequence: TGTGCCAGCAGCCCCGGAGGGGGCAGGGTGAACACTGAAGCTTTCTTT.

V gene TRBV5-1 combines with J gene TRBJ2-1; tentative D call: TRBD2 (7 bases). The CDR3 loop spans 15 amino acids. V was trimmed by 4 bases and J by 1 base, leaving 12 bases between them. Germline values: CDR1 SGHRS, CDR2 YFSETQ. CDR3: CASSPAGASYNEQFF. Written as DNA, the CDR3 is TGCGCCAGCAGCCCGGCGGGGGCGTCCTACAATGAGCAGTTCTTC.

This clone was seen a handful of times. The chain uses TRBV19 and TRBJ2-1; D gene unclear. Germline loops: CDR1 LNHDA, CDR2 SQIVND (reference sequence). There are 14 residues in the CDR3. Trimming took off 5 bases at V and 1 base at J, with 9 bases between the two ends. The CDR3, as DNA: TGTGCCAGTAGTCCCACACTATCCTACAATGAGCAGTTCTTC. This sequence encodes CASSPTLSYNEQFF.

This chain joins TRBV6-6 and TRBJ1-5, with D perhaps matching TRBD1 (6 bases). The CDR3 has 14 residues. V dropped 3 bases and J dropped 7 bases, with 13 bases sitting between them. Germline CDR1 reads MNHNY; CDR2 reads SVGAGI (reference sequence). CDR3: CASSYVGGHQPQHF. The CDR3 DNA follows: TGTGCCAGCAGTTATGTCGGGGGGCACCAGCCCCAGCATTTT.

The CDR3 region is CASSPGLAEVQETQYF. Here the CDR3 DNA reads TGTGCCAGCAGCCCTGGACTAGCGGAGGTACAAGAGACCCAGTACTTC. The V and J genes are TRBV5-4 and TRBJ2-5; 10 nucleotides agree with TRBD2. With V trimmed by 4 bases and J by 2 bases, 8 bases remained unmatched. This CDR3 contains 16 residues. Per the germline V gene, CDR1 is SGHNT and CDR2 is YYREEE (reference sequence).

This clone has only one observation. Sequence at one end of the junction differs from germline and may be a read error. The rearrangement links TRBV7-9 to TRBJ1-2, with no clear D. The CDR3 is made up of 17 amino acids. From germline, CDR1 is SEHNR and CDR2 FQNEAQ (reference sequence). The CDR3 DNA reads TGTTCCAGCAGCTTATCTGGTTCAGCCTCGGGGTCTGGTGGCTACACCTTC. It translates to CSSSLSGSASGSGGYTF.

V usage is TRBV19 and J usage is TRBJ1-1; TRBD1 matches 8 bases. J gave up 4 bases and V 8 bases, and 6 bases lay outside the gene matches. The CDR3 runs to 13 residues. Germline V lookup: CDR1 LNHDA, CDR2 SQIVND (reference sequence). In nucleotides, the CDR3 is TGTGCCAGTGGACAGGGAAGGAGCACTGAAGCTTTCTTT. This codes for CASGQGRSTEAFF.

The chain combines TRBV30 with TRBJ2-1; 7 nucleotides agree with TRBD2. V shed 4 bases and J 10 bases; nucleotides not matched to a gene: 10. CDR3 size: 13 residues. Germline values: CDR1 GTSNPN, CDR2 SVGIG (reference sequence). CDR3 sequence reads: CAWNALSGVEQFF. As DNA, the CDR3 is TGTGCCTGGAATGCCCTGAGCGGGGTGGAGCAGTTCTTC.

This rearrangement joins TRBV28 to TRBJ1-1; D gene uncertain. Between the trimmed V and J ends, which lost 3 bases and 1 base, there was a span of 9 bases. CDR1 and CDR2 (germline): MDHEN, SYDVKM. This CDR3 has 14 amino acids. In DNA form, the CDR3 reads TGTGCCAGCAGTTTCTCGACAACGAACACTGAAGCTTTCTTT. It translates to CASSFSTTNTEAFF.

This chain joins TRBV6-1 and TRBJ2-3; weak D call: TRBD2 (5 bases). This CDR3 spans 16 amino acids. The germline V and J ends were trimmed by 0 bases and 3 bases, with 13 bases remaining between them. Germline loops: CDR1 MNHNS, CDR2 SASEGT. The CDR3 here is CASSEATRGSTDTQYF. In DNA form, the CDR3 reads TGTGCCAGCAGTGAAGCCACCCGGGGTAGTACAGATACGCAGTATTTT.

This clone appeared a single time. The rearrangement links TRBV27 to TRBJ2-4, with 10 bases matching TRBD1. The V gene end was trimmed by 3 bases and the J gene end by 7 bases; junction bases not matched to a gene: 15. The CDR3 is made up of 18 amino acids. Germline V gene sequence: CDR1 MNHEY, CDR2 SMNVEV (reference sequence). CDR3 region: CASSFSPPDRGLSNIQYF. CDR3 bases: TGTGCCAGCAGTTTCTCCCCCCCCGACAGGGGGCTAAGTAACATTCAGTACTTC.

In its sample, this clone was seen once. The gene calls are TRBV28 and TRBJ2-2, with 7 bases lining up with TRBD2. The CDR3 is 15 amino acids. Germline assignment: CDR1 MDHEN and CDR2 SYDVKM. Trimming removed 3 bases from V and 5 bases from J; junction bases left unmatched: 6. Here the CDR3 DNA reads TGTGCCAGCAGTTTCTCGACTAGCCGAACCGGGGAGCTGTTTTTT. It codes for CASSFSTSRTGELFF.

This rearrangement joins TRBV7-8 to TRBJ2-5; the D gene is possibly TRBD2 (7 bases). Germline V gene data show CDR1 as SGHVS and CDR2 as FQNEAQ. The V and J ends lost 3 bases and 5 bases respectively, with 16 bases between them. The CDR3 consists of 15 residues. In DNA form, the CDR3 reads TGTGCCAGCAGCTTTAGGGAGGGGGGCGGTGAGACCCAGTACTTC. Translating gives CASSFREGGGETQYF.

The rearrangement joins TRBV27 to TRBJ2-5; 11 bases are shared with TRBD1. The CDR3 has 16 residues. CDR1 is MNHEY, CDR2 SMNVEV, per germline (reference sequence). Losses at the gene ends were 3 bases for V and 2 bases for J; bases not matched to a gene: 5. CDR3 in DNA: TGTGCCAGCAGTTTGACGGGACAGGGGGTGCAAGAGACCCAGTACTTC. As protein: CASSLTGQGVQETQYF.

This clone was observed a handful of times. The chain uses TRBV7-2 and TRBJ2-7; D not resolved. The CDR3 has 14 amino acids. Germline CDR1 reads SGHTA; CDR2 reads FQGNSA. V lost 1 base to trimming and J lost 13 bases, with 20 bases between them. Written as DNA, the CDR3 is TGTGCCAGCAGCTTAGTGGGCACCGGCTTGAGTTGCTACTTC. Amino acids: CASSLVGTGLSCYF.

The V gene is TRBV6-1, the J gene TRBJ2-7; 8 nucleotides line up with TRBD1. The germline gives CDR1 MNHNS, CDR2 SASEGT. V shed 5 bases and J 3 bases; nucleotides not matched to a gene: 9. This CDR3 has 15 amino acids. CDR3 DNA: TGTGCCAGCAGTTCTAATACAGGGGGAATCTACGAGCAGTACTTC. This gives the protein CASSSNTGGIYEQYF.

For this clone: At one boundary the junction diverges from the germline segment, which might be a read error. The CDR3 region is CSSSPSGSYTDTQYF. Here the CDR3 DNA reads TGTTCCAGCAGCCCCAGCGGGAGCTACACAGATACGCAGTATTTT. V gene TRBV7-9 combines with J gene TRBJ2-3; 8 positions match TRBD2. CDR1 is SEHNR and CDR2 is FQNEAQ in the germline V gene (reference sequence). The CDR3 contains 15 residues.

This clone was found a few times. CDR3 bases: TGTGCCAGCAGCTTCTCAGGGGGATCACGAACAGATACGCAGTATTTT. This sequence encodes CASSFSGGSRTDTQYF. The chain is built from TRBV5-6 and TRBJ2-3, with 7 bases matching TRBD1. The CDR3 contains 16 residues. Germline V gene lookup returns CDR1 SGHDT and CDR2 YYEEEE. The V segment lost 2 bases and the J segment 3 bases; nucleotides outside the gene matches: 9.

The DNA for the CDR3 is TGTGCCAGCAGCGCCGGGACTAGTGTATCCTACGAGCAGTACTTC. This gives the protein CASSAGTSVSYEQYF. V gene TRBV9 combines with J gene TRBJ2-7; 8 nucleotides line up with TRBD2. This CDR3 contains 15 residues. The junction had 6 bases not matched to a gene; V was cut back by 3 bases and J by 1 base. CDR1 SGDLS and CDR2 YYNGEE come from the germline V gene.

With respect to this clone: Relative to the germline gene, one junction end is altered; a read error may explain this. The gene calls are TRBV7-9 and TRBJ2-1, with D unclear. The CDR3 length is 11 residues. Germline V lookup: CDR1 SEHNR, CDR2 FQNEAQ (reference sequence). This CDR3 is CSSTSFDEQFF. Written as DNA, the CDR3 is TGTTCCAGCACTTCCTTCGATGAGCAGTTCTTC.

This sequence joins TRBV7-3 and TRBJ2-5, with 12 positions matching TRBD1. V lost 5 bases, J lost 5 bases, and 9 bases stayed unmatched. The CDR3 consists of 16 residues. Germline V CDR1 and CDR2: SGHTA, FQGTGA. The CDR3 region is CASSPMGQGASETQYF. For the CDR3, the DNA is TGTGCCAGCAGCCCAATGGGACAGGGGGCGTCGGAGACCCAGTACTTC.

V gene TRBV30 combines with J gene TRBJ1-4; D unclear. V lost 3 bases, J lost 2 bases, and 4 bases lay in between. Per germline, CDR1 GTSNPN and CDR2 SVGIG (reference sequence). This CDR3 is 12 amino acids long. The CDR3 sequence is CAWSHTNEKLFF. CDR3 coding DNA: TGTGCCTGGAGCCATACTAATGAAAAACTGTTTTTT.